This TCR beta chain was identified in a study of cytomegalovirus exposure and HLA in healthy donors. Germline V lookup: CDR1 GTSNPN, CDR2 SVGIG (reference sequence). This CDR3 contains 15 residues. Trimming cost V 0 bases and J 3 bases, with 12 bases left between them. Primers for the PCR totalled 60 Vbeta and 13 Jbeta. Here immunoSEQ multiplex PCR was the method, and the copy in TCRdb shows in-frame clones only, minus some. The repertoire holds fewer than 100,000 clones, with over 65% as singletons. The donors, nominally healthy at sampling, likely had unrecorded immune exposures. Study-wide points: There were some public TCRs occurring in many donors, but most TCR sequences were rare.

On this clone itself: Its specificity is unknown.

The chain is built from TRBV30 and TRBJ1-5; D call uncertain. The sequence was collected from a man aged 40-49 years in good health and CMV-seronegative. Sequences were obtained from PBMCs. This CDR3 is CAWSVALGLNQPQHF. CDR3 nucleotides: TGTGCCTGGAGTGTAGCTCTAGGACTCAATCAGCCCCAGCATTTT.